This TCR beta chain was documented in a study of T cell repertoires in cytomegalovirus infection. Turning to the study itself: CMV infection plus the matching HLA type was flagged by public TCR beta signatures. Study conclusions and caveats: The response measured ex vivo was dominated by TCR beta clonotypes (HLA-C-restricted and CMV-specific). Using cumulative public TCR beta family frequency, the authors identified those who carried CMV together with the relevant HLA.

Losses at the gene ends were 4 bases for V and 3 bases for J; bases not matched to a gene: 11. This CDR3 has 16 amino acids. Per germline, CDR1 MDHEN and CDR2 SYDVKM. TCRdb reprocessed the reads with MiXCR, giving one entry per CDR3 protein. The repertoire consists of about 360,000 distinct CDR3 sequences, with nearly 35% occurring once and the leading ten covering about 13%. This clonotype was seen a handful of times. Its antigen is still unknown. The receptor's source is a human donor in good health (CMV status not recorded). Some clones in this sample may be carry-over from other donors' samples. The sequences come from cultured PBMCs, collected from culture after CMV antigen stimulation. The chain has TRBV28 and TRBJ2-7; 8 bases map to TRBD2. CDR3 DNA sequence: TGTGCCAGCAGTTCCCCAAGTAGCGGGGTTCTCTACGAGCAGTACTTC. Translated: CASSSPSSGVLYEQYF. The variable domain in full, with the rest retrieved from reference TRBV28 and TRBJ2-7, is DVKVTQSSRYLVKRTGEKVFLECVQDMDHENMFWYRQDPGLGLRLIYFSYDVKMKEKGDIPEGYSVSREKKERFSLILESASTNQTSMYLCASSSPSSGVLYEQYFGPGTRLTVT.